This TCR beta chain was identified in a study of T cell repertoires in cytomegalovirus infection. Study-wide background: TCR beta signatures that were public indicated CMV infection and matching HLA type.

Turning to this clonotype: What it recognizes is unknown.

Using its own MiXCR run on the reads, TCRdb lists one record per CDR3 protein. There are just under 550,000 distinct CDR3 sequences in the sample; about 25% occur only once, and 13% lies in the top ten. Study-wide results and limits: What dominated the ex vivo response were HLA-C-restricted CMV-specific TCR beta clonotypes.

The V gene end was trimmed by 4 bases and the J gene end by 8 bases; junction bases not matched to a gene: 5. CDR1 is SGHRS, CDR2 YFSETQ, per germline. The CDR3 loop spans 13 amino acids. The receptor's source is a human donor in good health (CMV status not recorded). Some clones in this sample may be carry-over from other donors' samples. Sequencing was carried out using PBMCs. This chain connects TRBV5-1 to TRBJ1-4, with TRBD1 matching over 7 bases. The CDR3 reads CASSPGTEEKLFF. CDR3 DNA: TGCGCCAGCAGCCCGGGGACAGAAGAAAAACTGTTTTTT.